This T cell receptor (beta chain) was sequenced during a study of cytomegalovirus exposure and HLA in healthy donors. Study-wide findings and caveats: There were some V segments, including TRBV6-2 and TRBV6-3, excluded as indistinguishable. Researchers counted 180 or so TCR beta chains as cytomegalovirus-associated. Donor immune exposure was known only as CMV serostatus.

V was shortened by 0 bases and J by 0 bases, with 14 bases between the two germline ends. Germline CDR1 reads SGHTA; CDR2 reads FQGNSA. The length of the CDR3 is 17 residues. On this clone: Its antigen is unknown.

At collection, donors were nominally healthy, but unrecorded immune exposures were probable. The primer mix had 60 Vbeta and 13 Jbeta primers. The method was immunoSEQ multiplex PCR; TCRdb's version includes in-frame clones alone and lacks a portion of them. The repertoire holds 150,000 to 250,000 clones, with around four fifths as singletons. This sequence joins TRBV7-2 and TRBJ1-2, with D possibly matching TRBD1 (6 bases). Sequenced material: PBMCs. The receptor was isolated from a woman between 50 and 59 years old in good health and CMV-seropositive. The CDR3 coding sequence is TGTGCCAGCAGCTTAGCGATCACAGGGAATTCTAACTATGGCTACACCTTC. Amino acid sequence: CASSLAITGNSNYGYTF.